One and the same sample provided the 18 T cell receptor beta chains below, sequenced in a study of T cells in Graves' hyperthyroidism and ophthalmopathy. Amplification yielded TCR beta CDR3 regions, with RNA transcripts as the source. First-round RT-PCR targeting the TCR CDR3 was performed with the HTBI primer set. TCRdb reprocessed the multiplex PCR reads via MiXCR and lists one record per CDR3 protein. This sample has approximately 490,000 distinct CDR3 sequences, with 22% found just once. Sequenced sample: blood. The receptors originated from a woman between 70 and 85 years old with Graves' ophthalmopathy.

The chain carries TRBV9 and TRBJ1-1, with a possible D match to TRBD1 (6 bases). The germline gives CDR1 SGDLS, CDR2 YYNGEE. This CDR3 has 15 residues. V lost 0 bases, J lost 4 bases, and 13 bases lay in between. Here the CDR3 reads CASSVVGGRGTEAFF. The CDR3 DNA is TGTGCCAGCAGCGTAGTAGGGGGGCGAGGCACTGAAGCTTTCTTT.

The genes are TRBV19 and TRBJ1-1; D unclear. The CDR3 extends over 11 amino acids. Trimming pared 5 bases from V and 7 bases from J, leaving 8 bases between. Germline V gene sequence: CDR1 LNHDA, CDR2 SQIVND (reference sequence). The CDR3 DNA follows: TGTGCCAGTAGTCTCCCCGGTGAAGCTTTCTTT. Amino acid sequence: CASSLPGEAFF.

This clonotype was counted many times. The gene calls are TRBV7-2 and TRBJ2-7; no reliable D call. The ends were cut back, 0 bases at V and 3 bases at J, with 6 bases in the middle. Germline CDR1 reads SGHTA; CDR2 reads FQGNSA. This CDR3 region has 13 residues. CDR3 sequence reads: CASSLAVSYEQYF. The CDR3 region has the DNA TGTGCCAGCAGCTTAGCTGTCAGCTACGAGCAGTACTTC.

Many counts were recorded for this clonotype. The genes are TRBV7-2 and TRBJ1-2, with TRBD1 identical over 8 bases. The CDR3 runs 15 residues. The germline gives CDR1 SGHTA, CDR2 FQGNSA. V dropped 4 bases and J dropped 9; count of bases not matched to a gene: 13. CDR3: CASSSGQAYEYRYTF. Written as DNA, the CDR3 is TGTGCCAGCAGCTCGGGACAGGCCTATGAGTATCGCTACACCTTC.

The genes are TRBV7-2 and TRBJ1-1; 8 positions match TRBD1. Trimming removed 5 bases from V and 4 bases from J; junction bases left unmatched: 9. The CDR3 contains 15 residues. Germline CDR1 and CDR2: SGHTA and FQGNSA. Here the CDR3 DNA reads TGTGCCAGCAGCCGTATATCAGGGGGCCTCACTGAAGCTTTCTTT. It translates to CASSRISGGLTEAFF.

This chain links TRBV6-2 or TRBV6-3 with TRBJ1-1; 9 nucleotides line up with TRBD1. The CDR3 sequence is 14 residues long. Trimming took 5 bases from V and 10 from J; bases not matched to a gene: 11. The germline gives CDR1 MNHEY, CDR2 SVGEGT. Here the CDR3 DNA reads TGTGCCAGCAGTCGAATGCCGGGACAGGGTGTAGCTTTCTTT. Translation: CASSRMPGQGVAFF.

This clonotype has just a few counts. The J gene is TRBJ1-3, the V gene TRBV15, with D uncertain. V was cut by 0 bases and J by 0 bases, with 6 bases left in between. The germline CDR1 and CDR2 sequences are LNHNV and YYDKDF (reference sequence). CDR3 length: 15 residues. The CDR3 loop reads CATSRDRLSGNTIYF. CDR3 DNA sequence: TGTGCCACCAGCAGAGATCGCCTCTCTGGAAACACCATATATTTT.

This clonotype was counted only a few times. The J gene is TRBJ1-3, the V gene TRBV25-1; the match to TRBD1 covers 11 bases. The CDR3 is 16 amino acids. Germline V gene lookup returns CDR1 MGHDK and CDR2 SYGVNS. Germline trimming cut 1 base from V and 3 bases from J; bases unmatched to any gene: 2. The CDR3: CASSEFGTGGGNTIYF. The DNA for the CDR3 is TGTGCCAGCAGTGAATTCGGGACAGGGGGTGGAAACACCATATATTTT.

The chain combines TRBV4-1 with TRBJ1-1; the match to TRBD1 covers 7 bases. Germline loops: CDR1 MGHRA, CDR2 YSYEKL. The CDR3 has 18 amino acids. The V gene end was trimmed by 0 bases and the J gene end by 6 bases; junction bases not matched to a gene: 16. The CDR3 spells CASSQDQEGVFQGAEAFF. The CDR3 region has the DNA TGCGCCAGCAGCCAAGATCAAGAGGGCGTCTTCCAGGGGGCTGAAGCTTTCTTT.

This clonotype showed up many times. This chain connects TRBV2 to TRBJ2-3; tentatively, D is TRBD2 (5 bases). Germline loops: CDR1 SNHLY, CDR2 FYNNEI. The CDR3 has 16 residues. Trimming cost V 1 base and J 1 base, with 12 bases left between them. The CDR3, as DNA: TGTGCCAGCAGTGAAGTGGGGAGTGCCCGCACAGATACGCAGTATTTT. Translated: CASSEVGSARTDTQYF.

This clonotype was detected many times. This chain uses TRBV3-1 with TRBJ2-1, with D possibly matching TRBD2 (5 bases). CDR1 is LGHDT, CDR2 YNNKEL, per germline (reference sequence). Trimming took 0 bases from V and 12 from J, leaving 15 bases between them. The CDR3 runs to 14 residues. The CDR3 loop is CASSQDRPSNAQFF. The CDR3 coding sequence is TGTGCCAGCAGCCAAGACCGTCCTAGCAACGCGCAGTTCTTC.

This sequence joins TRBV3-1 and TRBJ2-2; D unresolved. Germline values: CDR1 LGHDT, CDR2 YNNKEL (reference sequence). Trimming took off 1 base at V and 7 bases at J, with 10 bases between the two ends. The CDR3 is made up of 14 amino acids. The chain's CDR3 is CASSQASGSGELFF. For the CDR3, the DNA is TGTGCCAGCAGCCAAGCTTCCGGCAGCGGGGAGCTGTTTTTT.

This clonotype has more than one count but fewer than ten. This chain connects TRBV11-2 to TRBJ2-1; no clear D gene. The DNA end favors TRBJ2-7, so the J call may be wrong. Germline lookup yields CDR1 SGHAT and CDR2 FQNNGV. There are 15 residues in the CDR3. CDR3 DNA sequence: TGTGCCAGCAGTTTTGACCCGGGCTCCTACAATGAGCAGTACTTC. It is translated as CASSFDPGSYNEQYF.

This clonotype showed up just a few times. The J gene is TRBJ2-2, the V gene TRBV7-2; weak D call: TRBD1 (5 bases). Germline V gene sequence: CDR1 SGHTA, CDR2 FQGNSA. This CDR3 has 15 residues. The V end lost 2 bases, the J end lost 6 bases, and 13 bases lay between the germline ends. The CDR3 DNA reads as TGTGCCAGCAGCTTAAGGGGCAGTGGATCCGGGGAGCTGTTTTTT. Translating it yields CASSLRGSGSGELFF. Full variable domain (remainder filled in from reference TRBV7-2 and TRBJ2-2): GAGVSQSPSNKVTEKGKDVELRCDPISGHTALYWYRQSLGQGLEFLIYFQGNSAPDKSGLPSDRFSAERTGGSVSTLTIQRTQQEDSAVYLCASSLRGSGSGELFFGEGSRLTVL.

This clonotype was detected ten times or more. This chain connects TRBV27 to TRBJ2-1; 8 bases agree with TRBD1. The CDR3 runs 16 residues. The ends lost 1 base at V and 8 bases at J; junction bases unmatched: 10. Germline loops: CDR1 MNHEY, CDR2 SMNVEV (reference sequence). As DNA, the CDR3 is TGTGCCAGCAGTTTATTAGGACCGACAGGGGTGGATGAGCAGTTCTTC. Translation gives CASSLLGPTGVDEQFF.

With regard to this clonotype: A much larger clone differs by one base, so this may be a read error. The V and J genes are TRBV6-2 or TRBV6-3 and TRBJ1-1; 7 positions match TRBD1. CDR3 size: 14 residues. Trimming cost V 6 bases and J 11 bases; bases outside gene matches: 15. Germline values: CDR1 MNHEY, CDR2 SVGEGT. The CDR3 DNA sequence: TGTGCCAGCAGCCCAGGGGGGGATGGGCGAAAGGCTTTCTTT. It is translated as CASSPGGDGRKAFF.

This chain links TRBV19 with TRBJ2-7; 12 positions match TRBD1. Per germline, CDR1 LNHDA and CDR2 SQIVND (reference sequence). Trimming at V came to 4 bases and at J to 5 bases, leaving 12 bases not matched to a gene. The CDR3 length is 17 residues. The CDR3 DNA is TGTGCCAGTAGTAGTAGACCCCCGGGACAGGGGGCCAACGAGCAGTACTTC. Amino acids: CASSSRPPGQGANEQYF.

The rearrangement joins TRBV19 to TRBJ1-2; D possibly corresponds to TRBD1 (5 bases). The CDR3 spans 13 residues. Trimming stripped 4 bases from V and 8 bases from J, with 14 bases between. Germline V gives CDR1 LNHDA, CDR2 SQIVND (reference sequence). The chain's CDR3 is CASSTGAADGYTF. The CDR3 DNA sequence: TGTGCCAGTAGTACCGGGGCCGCTGACGGCTACACCTTC.